This T cell receptor beta chain was sequenced during a study of vaccination and CD4 T cells after COVID-19. Points on this clonotype: What it recognizes is unknown.

Stated treatment: roughly ten-day PBMC culture with coronavirus spike peptide pools or control peptides (ViraFEST assay). The Oncomine TCR Beta short-read assay was what sequenced the DNA obtained from cultured CD4+ T cells. TCRdb independently ran MiXCR on the PCR reads; one entry per CDR3 protein. The table shows 11,000 to 15,000 distinct CDR3 sequences, with roughly 60% occurring only once. The V end lost 5 bases, the J end lost 4 bases, and 18 bases lay between the germline ends. The CDR3 loop spans 15 amino acids. Germline CDR1 is MDHEN and CDR2 is SYDVKM. The specimen was CD4+ T cells from blood, cultured in vitro. The chain couples TRBV28 to TRBJ2-7, with D perhaps TRBD2 (6 bases). This sequence originates from a human donor who had recovered from COVID-19. The DNA for the CDR3 is TGTGCCAGCAGTCTCTCCCCCGGGAGCGGATACGAGCAGTACTTC. It is translated as CASSLSPGSGYEQYF.